The TCR beta chain described here comes from a study of T-cell memory formation after mild COVID-19. Study as a whole: For the most part, TCR clusters were specific to one donor.

This clonotype appeared many times. What it recognizes is unknown. MiXCR was run by TCRdb on the 5' RACE reads, yielding one entry per CDR3 protein. The table includes some 450,000 distinct CDR3 sequences, about 19% detected once. General study points: Proof of SARS-CoV-2 specificity was absent for the second-wave clones that crested on day 37. Chiefly within CM and EM were the contracting CD4+ clones; CD8+ ones were within EMRA.

The sequenced material came from PBMCs or a T cell subset sorted from them (not recorded which). The source of this sequence is an adult woman who had mild COVID-19 (a few samples of this study predate the infection). Cell type and time point are not known.

CDR3 sequence (DNA): TGTGCCAGCAGTTTAGGCTCGAACACAGATACGCAGTATTTT. This translates into CASSLGSNTDTQYF. The chain combines TRBV12-3 or TRBV12-4 with TRBJ2-3; D uncertain. This CDR3 spans 14 amino acids. Between the trimmed V and J ends, which lost 1 base and 2 bases, there was a span of 7 bases.